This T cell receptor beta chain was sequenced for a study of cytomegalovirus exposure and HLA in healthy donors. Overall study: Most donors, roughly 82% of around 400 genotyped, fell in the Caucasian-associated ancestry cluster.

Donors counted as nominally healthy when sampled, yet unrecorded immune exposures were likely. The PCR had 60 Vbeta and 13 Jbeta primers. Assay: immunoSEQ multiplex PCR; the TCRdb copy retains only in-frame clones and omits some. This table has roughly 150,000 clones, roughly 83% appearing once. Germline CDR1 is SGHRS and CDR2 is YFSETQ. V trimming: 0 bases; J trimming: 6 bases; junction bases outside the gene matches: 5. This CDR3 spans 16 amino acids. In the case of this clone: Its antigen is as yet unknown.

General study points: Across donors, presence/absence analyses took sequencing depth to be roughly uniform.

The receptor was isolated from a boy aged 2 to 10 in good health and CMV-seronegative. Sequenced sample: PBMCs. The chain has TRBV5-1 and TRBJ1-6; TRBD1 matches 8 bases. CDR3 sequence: CASSLVGQGGNSPLHF. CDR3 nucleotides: TGCGCCAGCAGCTTGGTAGGACAGGGAGGTAATTCACCCCTCCACTTT.